Listed below are T cell receptor beta chains from one sample, sequenced in a study of CD8 T cells in ankylosing spondylitis. TCRdb passed the 5' RACE reads through MiXCR, listing each CDR3 protein once. This sample has under 300,000 distinct CDR3 sequences; 9.5% to 12% occur once, and the top ten carry 6% to 7.5%. The sequenced material came from blood, either unsorted or a sorted T cell fraction (not recorded which). These receptors all stem from a male donor with ankylosing spondylitis or in good health (not recorded which). Both conserved end residues are part of each CDR3. D genes are given only for firm matches. Only part of the rows carry a size: once, few, many, or a class if the clone is expanded.

D	V	length	J	size	DNA	CDR3
.	TRBV11-2	17	TRBJ2-3	.	TGTGCCAGCAGCTTAGTTTACTGGGACGTGGGGCCAGATACGCAGTATTTT	CASSLVYWDVGPDTQYF
.	TRBV7-9	14	TRBJ2-1	few	TGTGCCAGCAGCTTCGGCAGCTCCATCAATGAGCAGTTCTTC	CASSFGSSINEQFF
.	TRBV2	13	TRBJ1-5	.	TGTGCCAGCAGAGCAGGGACTGGACAGCCCCAGCATTTT	CASRAGTGQPQHF
.	TRBV20-1	14	TRBJ2-1	many	TGCAGTGCCGGGGGAGTTTCAGGATACAATGAGCAGTTCTTC	CSAGGVSGYNEQFF
TRBD1	TRBV5-1	15	TRBJ1-4	.	TGCGCCAGCAGCGCCGCCGGGACAGGGAGTGAAAAACTGTTTTTT	CASSAAGTGSEKLFF
TRBD1	TRBV20-1	18	TRBJ1-4	few	TGCAGTGCCACCGATCGGGGACAGGGGGGTTTTTCCGGGGAAAAACTGTTTTTT	CSATDRGQGGFSGEKLFF
.	TRBV10-2	14	TRBJ1-2	.	TGCGCCAGCAGTGAGGCGTCGATAATTAGTGGCTACACCTTC	CASSEASIISGYTF
.	TRBV7-8	14	TRBJ2-5	.	TGTGCCAGCAGCTTATCGACTTCGGGAGAGACCCAGTACTTC	CASSLSTSGETQYF
TRBD1	TRBV12-3/TRBV12-4	13	TRBJ2-5	.	TGTGCCAGCAGTTTTGACAGGGCTGAGGCCCAGTACTTC	CASSFDRAEAQYF
TRBD1	TRBV6-1	16	TRBJ2-1	many	TGTGCCAGCGCCCTCCGCCCGGGACAGGGGGCGAATGAGCAGTTCTTC	CASALRPGQGANEQFF
.	TRBV12-3/TRBV12-4	12	TRBJ2-7	many	TGTGCCAGCAGTTTAGGACAGGCCGGGCAGTACTTC	CASSLGQAGQYF
.	TRBV23-1	19	TRBJ2-7	few	TGCGCCAGCAGTCAATCGAGTGATATCTGGGGGCGTCCCCGCTACGAGCAGTACTTC	CASSQSSDIWGRPRYEQYF
.	TRBV4-1	15	TRBJ2-2	many	TGCGCCAGCAGCCGGGAACTAGGGTCCACCGGGGAGCTGTTTTTT	CASSRELGSTGELFF
.	TRBV12-3/TRBV12-4	12	TRBJ1-1	many	TGTGCCAGCACCGTGGATAACACTGAAGCTTTCTTT	CASTVDNTEAFF